Presented here are 25 T cell receptor beta chains from one specimen sequenced in a study of cytomegalovirus exposure and HLA in healthy donors. Primers included in the PCR were 60 Vbeta and 13 Jbeta primers. Measured with immunoSEQ multiplex PCR; TCRdb has only the in-frame clones, and not every one. The table shows under 150,000 clones, with over 60% occurring only once. Sequenced: PBMCs. These receptors all stem from a man aged 18 to 30 in good health and CMV-seropositive.

CDR3: CAISEGSGVGTDTQYF. Written as DNA, the CDR3 is TGTGCCATCAGTGAGGGTAGCGGGGTAGGCACAGATACGCAGTATTTT. This rearrangement joins TRBV10-3 to TRBJ2-3, with 8 nucleotides matching TRBD2. The trim removed 2 bases at V and 1 base at J, leaving 5 bases unmatched. The length of the CDR3 is 16 residues. CDR1 and CDR2 (germline): ENHRY, SYGVKD.

The chain links TRBV14 to TRBJ1-5; no definite D call. V lost 1 base, J lost 6 bases, and 10 bases lay in between. Per the germline V gene, CDR1 is SGHDN and CDR2 is FVKESK. This CDR3 is built from 14 residues. In DNA, the CDR3 is TGTGCCAGCAGCCAAGCCGGGGTTGGTCAGCCCCAGCATTTT. Translated: CASSQAGVGQPQHF. Using reference TRBV14 and TRBJ1-5 for the parts outside the CDR3, the full variable domain is EAGVTQFPSHSVIEKGQTVTLRCDPISGHDNLYWYRRVMGKEIKFLLHFVKESKQDESGMPNNRFLAERTGGTYSTLKVQPAELEDSGVYFCASSQAGVGQPQHFGDGTRLSIL.

The rearrangement joins TRBV7-2 to TRBJ1-2; 11 nucleotides align to TRBD1. Germline loops: CDR1 SGHTA, CDR2 FQGNSA. The length of the CDR3 is 15 residues. The V segment lost 5 bases and the J segment 6 bases; nucleotides outside the gene matches: 8. The CDR3 coding sequence is TGTGCCAGCAGCACTAAAGGACAGGGGGCGCATGGCTACACCTTC. Protein product: CASSTKGQGAHGYTF.

CDR3 region: CAYQTGVGYTF. DNA of the CDR3: TGTGCCTACCAGACAGGGGTCGGCTACACCTTC. The rearrangement links TRBV30 to TRBJ1-2; 8 bases match TRBD1. The V segment lost 7 bases and the J segment 8 bases; nucleotides outside the gene matches: 6. The CDR3 contains 11 residues. CDR1 and CDR2 (germline): GTSNPN, SVGIG (reference sequence).

The chain is built from TRBV28 and TRBJ2-2, with a tentative D call TRBD1 (6 bases). CDR1 is MDHEN and CDR2 is SYDVKM in the germline V gene. V dropped 5 bases and J dropped 4 bases, with 17 bases sitting between them. The CDR3 is made up of 16 amino acids. The CDR3 protein is CASSRPAAGATGELFF. CDR3 sequence (DNA): TGTGCCAGCAGTCGCCCTGCGGCAGGGGCCACCGGGGAGCTGTTTTTT.

This chain's CDR3 is CASSPRQGPNTEAFF. CDR3 bases: TGTGCCAGCAGCCCCCGACAGGGGCCGAACACTGAAGCTTTCTTT. The chain couples TRBV7-2 to TRBJ1-1; the match to TRBD1 covers 8 bases. Germline V gene sequence: CDR1 SGHTA, CDR2 FQGNSA. V lost 5 bases to trimming and J lost 1 base; unmatched junction nucleotides: 6. The CDR3 covers 15 residues.

The CDR3 region is CASSLGATNQPQHF. CDR3 bases: TGTGCCAGCAGCTTAGGGGCCACCAATCAGCCCCAGCATTTT. The chain uses TRBV11-2 and TRBJ1-5; no definite D call. The length of the CDR3 is 14 residues. Germline lookup yields CDR1 SGHAT and CDR2 FQNNGV. Trimming removed 1 base from V and 3 bases from J, with 7 bases in between. Combining the CDR3 with reference TRBV11-2 and TRBJ1-5 gives the whole variable domain EAGVAQSPRYKIIEKRQSVAFWCNPISGHATLYWYQQILGQGPKLLIQFQNNGVVDDSQLPKDRFSAERLKGVDSTLKIQPAKLEDSAVYLCASSLGATNQPQHFGDGTRLSIL.

V and J are TRBV28 and TRBJ2-7, with D possibly matching TRBD1 (6 bases). This CDR3 spans 15 amino acids. Per the germline V gene, CDR1 is MDHEN and CDR2 is SYDVKM. V gave up 6 bases and J gave up 2 bases, with 17 bases separating them. The CDR3 loop reads CASSPSGTRAYEQYF. Written as DNA, the CDR3 is TGTGCCAGCAGCCCCTCCGGGACACGAGCCTACGAGCAGTACTTC. The whole variable domain, filled in from reference TRBV28 and TRBJ2-7, reads DVKVTQSSRYLVKRTGEKVFLECVQDMDHENMFWYRQDPGLGLRLIYFSYDVKMKEKGDIPEGYSVSREKKERFSLILESASTNQTSMYLCASSPSGTRAYEQYFGPGTRLTVT.

This clone was observed a few times. The rearrangement links TRBV6-6 to TRBJ1-5, with 8 positions matching TRBD1. The CDR3 extends over 16 amino acids. From germline, CDR1 is MNHNY and CDR2 SVGAGI (reference sequence). Trimming removed 2 bases from V and 4 bases from J; junction bases left unmatched: 7. The DNA for the CDR3 is TGTGCCAGCAGTTACGGGACAGGCTTTGAGAATCAGCCCCAGCATTTT. Translating gives CASSYGTGFENQPQHF.

This rearrangement joins TRBV28 to TRBJ2-1; D remains ambiguous. The CDR3 contains 14 residues. V lost 4 bases, J lost 9 bases, and 16 bases lay in between. CDR1 and CDR2 (germline): MDHEN, SYDVKM. CDR3 loop: CASSSSPTPGEQFF. CDR3 sequence (DNA): TGTGCCAGCAGTTCGTCCCCTACGCCGGGTGAGCAGTTCTTC. Together with reference TRBV28 and TRBJ2-1, the CDR3 gives the full variable domain: DVKVTQSSRYLVKRTGEKVFLECVQDMDHENMFWYRQDPGLGLRLIYFSYDVKMKEKGDIPEGYSVSREKKERFSLILESASTNQTSMYLCASSSSPTPGEQFFGPGTRLTVL.

The rearrangement links TRBV7-6 to TRBJ1-1; no definite D call. The CDR3 covers 17 residues. V was trimmed by 2 bases and J by 6 bases, leaving 22 bases between them. The germline V gene encodes CDR1 SGHVS and CDR2 FNYEAQ. CDR3 amino acids: CASSLSPGGGKVSEAFF. The CDR3 coding sequence is TGTGCCAGCAGCTTATCCCCCGGAGGCGGGAAGGTGTCTGAAGCTTTCTTT.

The J gene is TRBJ1-2, the V gene TRBV6-5; D is undetermined. V gave up 7 bases and J gave up 7 bases, with 19 bases separating them. The CDR3 has 14 amino acids. Germline values: CDR1 MNHEY, CDR2 SVGAGI. The CDR3 here is CASTGGRDRSGYTF. In DNA, the CDR3 is TGTGCCAGCACGGGAGGTCGTGATCGGTCTGGCTACACCTTC.

In its sample, this clone was seen a few times. The CDR3 DNA reads as TGTGCCAGCAGCCGCGGAGACACCATATATTTT. It specifies CASSRGDTIYF. The rearrangement links TRBV7-9 to TRBJ1-3; no firm D call. V lost 5 bases and J lost 8, with 7 bases in between. Germline V gene sequence: CDR1 SEHNR, CDR2 FQNEAQ (reference sequence). CDR3 length equals 11 residues.

The chain carries TRBV9 and TRBJ1-5, with 7 bases fitting TRBD1. Germline V gene data show CDR1 as SGDLS and CDR2 as YYNGEE. This CDR3 contains 15 residues. Germline trimming cut 4 bases from V and 4 bases from J; bases unmatched to any gene: 8. The DNA for the CDR3 is TGTGCCAGCAGCCCCACCGGGACAGAGAATCAGCCCCAGCATTTT. As protein: CASSPTGTENQPQHF.

J is TRBJ1-4 and V is TRBV19; unclear D gene. V shed 5 bases and J shed 8 bases, with 12 bases lying between them. CDR1 LNHDA and CDR2 SQIVND come from the germline V gene (reference sequence). This CDR3 contains 13 residues. CDR3 DNA sequence: TGTGCCAGTAGTGCACAGACGGTGGAAAAACTGTTTTTT. As protein: CASSAQTVEKLFF.

The rearrangement joins TRBV6-5 to TRBJ2-1; D might be TRBD2 (5 bases). The CDR3 is made up of 13 amino acids. Trimming cost V 6 bases and J 0 bases, with 6 bases left between them. The V gene's germline CDR1 is MNHEY and CDR2 SVGAGI. The CDR3 spells CASRGSSYNEQFF. In DNA form, the CDR3 reads TGTGCCAGCAGGGGGAGCTCCTACAATGAGCAGTTCTTC.

V gene TRBV6-6 combines with J gene TRBJ1-2, with D possibly matching TRBD1 (6 bases). The germline V and J ends were trimmed by 0 bases and 0 bases, with 8 bases remaining between them. Per germline, CDR1 MNHNY and CDR2 SVGAGI (reference sequence). The CDR3 is 15 amino acids. The CDR3 coding sequence is TGTGCCAGCAGTTACTCAGGGGGAGCTAACTATGGCTACACCTTC. It specifies CASSYSGGANYGYTF.

This clone has just one count. The chain employs TRBV10-3 and TRBJ1-1; D might be TRBD1 (6 bases). The V end lost 6 bases, the J end lost 5 bases, and 16 bases lay between the germline ends. The CDR3 covers 14 residues. Germline assignment: CDR1 ENHRY and CDR2 SYGVKD. In DNA, the CDR3 is TGTGCCATCAGGCAGGGGCTTGGGCGGACTGAAGCTTTCTTT. Translating gives CAIRQGLGRTEAFF.

Concerning this clone: One junction end disagrees with the germline gene, perhaps due to a read error. The J gene is TRBJ2-3, the V gene TRBV13; 10 bases match TRBD2. Germline values: CDR1 PRHDT, CDR2 FYEKMQ (reference sequence). The CDR3 has 17 residues. CDR3 amino acids: CASSLGVAGGGTDTQYF. CDR3 sequence (DNA): TGTGCCAGCAGCCTAGGGGTAGCGGGGGGTGGCACAGATACGCAGTATTTT.

This sequence joins TRBV11-1 and TRBJ1-1, with D unresolved. V lost 6 bases, J lost 4 bases, and 15 bases lay in between. CDR1 SGHAT and CDR2 FQDESV come from the germline V gene (reference sequence). The CDR3 is made up of 14 amino acids. Here the CDR3 reads CASSFEGPPTEAFF. For the CDR3, the DNA is TGTGCCAGCAGTTTTGAGGGCCCTCCCACTGAAGCTTTCTTT. Full variable domain (missing parts from reference TRBV11-1 and TRBJ1-1): EAEVAQSPRYKITEKSQAVAFWCDPISGHATLYWYRQILGQGPELLVQFQDESVVDDSQLPKDRFSAERLKGVDSTLKIQPAELGDSAMYLCASSFEGPPTEAFFGQGTRLTVV.

This clone turned up a few times. CDR3 DNA sequence: TGCAGCATGAGCAAGGGGGCAGAGGTCCCCGAGACCCAGTACTTC. This sequence encodes CSMSKGAEVPETQYF. The rearrangement links TRBV29-1 to TRBJ2-5; 7 nucleotides line up with TRBD1. This CDR3 is 15 amino acids long. V gave up 8 bases and J gave up 5 bases; unmatched junction bases: 17. Looked up from germline, CDR1 is SQVTM and CDR2 is ANQGSEA.

This chain joins TRBV11-3 and TRBJ2-5, with a possible D match to TRBD1 (5 bases). V lost 5 bases and J lost 2, with 21 bases in between. Germline lookup yields CDR1 SGHNT and CDR2 YENEEA. The CDR3 runs 17 residues. This CDR3 reads CASSQSHRTPEQETQYF. DNA for the CDR3: TGTGCCAGCAGCCAATCGCACCGGACACCTGAACAAGAGACCCAGTACTTC.

This chain joins TRBV11-2 and TRBJ2-5; TRBD2 matches 12 bases. This CDR3 spans 17 amino acids. The ends lost 1 base at V and 6 bases at J; junction bases unmatched: 9. The germline V gene has CDR1 SGHAT and CDR2 FQNNGV. CDR3 protein: CASSLVLAGGSWKTQYF. For the CDR3, the DNA is TGTGCCAGCAGCTTAGTACTAGCGGGGGGTAGTTGGAAGACCCAGTACTTC.

The J gene is TRBJ1-1, the V gene TRBV6-5; TRBD1 might be the D (6 bases). Germline values: CDR1 MNHEY, CDR2 SVGAGI. The CDR3 is 13 residues long. V lost 8 bases and J 0 bases, leaving 10 bases between the germline ends. CDR3 amino acids: CASSGVMNTEAFF. As DNA, the CDR3 is TGTGCCAGCTCAGGGGTAATGAACACTGAAGCTTTCTTT.

As concerns this clone: Other nucleotide sequences in the sample specify the same CDR3. The V call is TRBV5-1, the J call TRBJ2-3; no firm D call. The ends were cut back, 0 bases at V and 0 bases at J, with 8 bases in the middle. Germline loops: CDR1 SGHRS, CDR2 YFSETQ. This CDR3 has 15 amino acids. CDR3 in amino acids: CASSLGGTSTDTQYF. The CDR3 coding sequence is TGCGCCAGCAGCTTGGGAGGAACTAGCACAGATACGCAGTATTTT. The full variable domain, completed using reference TRBV5-1 and TRBJ2-3, is KAGVTQTPRYLIKTRGQQVTLSCSPISGHRSVSWYQQTPGQGLQFLFEYFSETQRNKGNFPGRFSGRQFSNSRSEMNVSTLELGDSALYLCASSLGGTSTDTQYFGPGTRLTVL.